The T cell receptor beta chain under discussion was sequenced for a study of T cells after posttransplantation cyclophosphamide. Per germline, CDR1 LNHDA and CDR2 SQIVND (reference sequence). Deletions cut 5 bases from V and 6 bases from J, with 13 bases between. The CDR3 is 13 residues long. Cyclophosphamide on days +3 and +4 followed busulfan-fludarabine conditioning and a marrow graft. The protocol was immunoSEQ multiplex PCR, while the TCRdb copy is restricted to in-frame clones and leaves out a portion. The sample contains about 16,000 clones, roughly nine tenths of which appear only once. J is TRBJ1-2 and V is TRBV19; tentative D call: TRBD1 (6 bases). The specimen was CD4+ T cells sorted from blood, collected after allogeneic stem cell transplant with posttransplant cyclophosphamide. This TCR was recovered from a male patient aged 60-69 years who received an allogeneic stem cell transplant from a related donor and was CMV-positive. Among the T cells, some may be from the graft donor. CDR3 sequence: CASSVQGRNGYTF. CDR3 DNA: TGTGCCAGTAGTGTACAGGGTCGTAATGGCTACACCTTC.